This T cell receptor (beta chain) was sequenced in a study of blood T cell repertoires in COVID-19. Turning to the study itself: The United States, Italy and Spain supplied acute and convalescent COVID-19 samples. PBMCs, B-cell-depleted T cells, or T cells provided the cDNA or gDNA that made up the material.

Trimming left V 4 bases short and J 7 bases short, with 14 bases between. Germline CDR1 and CDR2: SEHNR and FQNEAQ (reference sequence). The CDR3 length is 15 residues. In the original analysis: Amplification of reference gene primers provided the estimated nucleated cell counts. The data were produced by immunoSEQ multiplex PCR, yet TCRdb's version contains in-frame clones alone and is incomplete. V, J and clone size were drawn from that table, and D and trimming were deduced from the DNA. Counted here are about 230,000 clones, about 85% occurring once; the ten biggest clones make up just under 1%. The chain employs TRBV7-9 and TRBJ1-6, with D unclear. The TCR sequence derives from a man aged 35 to 55 with acute or convalescent COVID-19. Sequenced material: peripheral blood. DNA of the CDR3: TGTGCCAGCAGCTCCCTGGGAGGCGCGAATTCACCCCTCCACTTT. This codes for CASSSLGGANSPLHF.